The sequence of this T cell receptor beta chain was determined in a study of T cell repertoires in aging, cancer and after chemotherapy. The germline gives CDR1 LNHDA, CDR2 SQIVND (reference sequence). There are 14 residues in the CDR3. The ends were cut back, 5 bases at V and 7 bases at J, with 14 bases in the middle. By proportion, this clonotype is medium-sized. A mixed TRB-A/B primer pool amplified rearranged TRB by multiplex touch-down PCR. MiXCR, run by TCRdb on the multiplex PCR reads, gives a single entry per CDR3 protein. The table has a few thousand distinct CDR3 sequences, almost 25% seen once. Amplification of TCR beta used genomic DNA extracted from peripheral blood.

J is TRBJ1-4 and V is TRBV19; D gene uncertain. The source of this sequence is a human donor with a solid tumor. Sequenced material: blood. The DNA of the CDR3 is TGTGCCAGTAGTCCGGAGAGGGCCTTTGAAAAACTGTTTTTT. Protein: CASSPERAFEKLFF.